This TCR beta chain was identified in a study of cytomegalovirus exposure and HLA in healthy donors. Findings and limits, study-wide: Among the CMV-associated chains, three were confirmed in vitro as specific for CMV antigens. Sequencing artifact likely explains a cluster of highly shared sequence variants.

The PCR ran on 60 Vbeta and 13 Jbeta primers. Produced via immunoSEQ multiplex PCR; TCRdb's table is partial and in-frame only. The table records 100,000 to 150,000 clones, approximately 77% of them present only once. Only a few counts were recorded for this clone. What it recognizes is unknown. Germline V gene lookup returns CDR1 SGHRS and CDR2 YFSETQ. The CDR3 sequence is 17 residues long. Unmatched junction bases numbered 9, after V lost 0 bases and J lost 5 bases. The sequence was collected from a man aged 45-60 years in good health and CMV-seropositive. Sequencing used PBMCs. V and J are TRBV5-1 and TRBJ2-5; TRBD1 matches 11 bases. The CDR3 protein is CASSLGSGTGGRETQYF. In nucleotides, the CDR3 is TGCGCCAGCAGCTTGGGTAGTGGGACAGGGGGTCGGGAGACCCAGTACTTC.